One and the same sample provided the 24 T cell receptor beta chains below, sequenced in a study of persistence of HIV-infected CD4 T cells. These receptors have no known antigen. Cells were stimulated nonspecifically with anti-CD3/anti-CD28 magnetic beads. CD4+ T cells upregulating both CD40 ligand and CD69 were sorted as responding cells. The immunoSEQ assay was version 4, run in survey mode. Some clones are missing from TCRdb's copy, which holds only in-frame ones; the method was immunoSEQ multiplex PCR. The sample includes some 41,000 clones, roughly 87% of them seen just once. Material: CD4+ T cells sorted from PBMCs after approximately 19-hour stimulation, obtained from a patient who received antiretroviral therapy. The origin of the receptors is an adult man with HIV who was CMV-seropositive.

This clone was recorded a few times. The chain combines TRBV6-6 with TRBJ1-6, with D maybe TRBD1 (6 bases). V lost 5 bases and J lost 6, with 20 bases in between. Germline V CDR1 and CDR2: MNHNY, SVGAGI (reference sequence). The CDR3 extends over 17 amino acids. The CDR3 region is CASSPFIGGQTNSPLHF. As DNA, the CDR3 is TGTGCCAGCAGTCCCTTCATTGGGGGGCAGACTAATTCACCCCTCCACTTT.

The chain has TRBV20-1 and TRBJ1-1; TRBD1 is a possible D gene (6 bases). This CDR3 spans 11 amino acids. Germline-derived CDR1 and CDR2 are DFQATT and SNEGSKA (reference sequence). The CDR3 here is CRQGRRTEAFF. The CDR3 coding sequence is TGCAGACAGGGTAGGCGGACTGAAGCTTTCTTT.

The gene calls are TRBV19 and TRBJ1-5; 9 bases map to TRBD1. J gave up 0 bases and V 2 bases, and 8 bases lay outside the gene matches. Germline-derived CDR1 and CDR2 are LNHDA and SQIVND (reference sequence). This CDR3 region has 18 residues. As DNA, the CDR3 is TGTGCCAGTAGTATACTCCCGGGACAGGGAGATAGCAATCAGCCCCAGCATTTT. Residues: CASSILPGQGDSNQPQHF.

This rearrangement joins TRBV7-2 to TRBJ1-4, with no clear D. Germline loops: CDR1 SGHTA, CDR2 FQGNSA. V lost 5 bases to trimming and J lost 2 bases, with 9 bases between them. The CDR3 sequence is 14 residues long. CDR3 in amino acids: CASSGGRTNEKLFF. For the CDR3, the DNA is TGTGCCAGCAGCGGTGGCAGGACTAATGAAAAACTGTTTTTT. Full variable domain (missing parts from reference TRBV7-2 and TRBJ1-4): GAGVSQSPSNKVTEKGKDVELRCDPISGHTALYWYRQSLGQGLEFLIYFQGNSAPDKSGLPSDRFSAERTGGSVSTLTIQRTQQEDSAVYLCASSGGRTNEKLFFGSGTQLSVL.

This clone occurred once. The rearrangement joins TRBV27 to TRBJ2-3, with D maybe TRBD1 (5 bases). The germline V gene encodes CDR1 MNHEY and CDR2 SMNVEV (reference sequence). V lost 2 bases and J lost 7, with 16 bases in between. The CDR3 runs 15 residues. CDR3 loop: CASSLRNRFFNTQYF. Here the CDR3 DNA reads TGTGCCAGCAGTTTAAGGAACAGGTTTTTCAATACGCAGTATTTT.

The rearrangement joins TRBV3-1 (or the pseudogene TRBV3-2) to TRBJ2-3; D remains ambiguous. Germline V gene data show CDR1 as LGHDT and CDR2 as YNNKEL (reference sequence). Trimming stripped 0 bases from V and 2 bases from J, with 12 bases between. The length of the CDR3 is 16 residues. The CDR3 bases are TGTGCCAGCAGCCAAGAAAAGACCTATAACACAGATACGCAGTATTTT. This gives the protein CASSQEKTYNTDTQYF.

The chain uses TRBV30 and TRBJ2-4, with unresolved D. Germline V gene lookup returns CDR1 GTSNPN and CDR2 SVGIG (reference sequence). Trimming removed 1 base at V and 0 bases at J, with 13 bases between. The CDR3 extends over 16 amino acids. The CDR3 reads CAWSANTNLAKNIQYF. The CDR3 nucleotides are TGTGCCTGGAGTGCGAACACGAACCTAGCCAAAAACATTCAGTACTTC.

The chain combines TRBV19 with TRBJ2-7; 8 bases map to TRBD2. V lost 6 bases, J lost 2 bases, and 3 bases stayed unmatched. The germline V gene has CDR1 LNHDA and CDR2 SQIVND (reference sequence). The CDR3 contains 13 residues. The CDR3 here is CASRQTSAYEQYF. DNA for the CDR3: TGTGCCAGTAGACAGACTAGCGCCTACGAGCAGTACTTC.

In regard to this clone: At one end, the junction sequence differs from germline, possibly due to a read error. This chain links TRBV7-7 with TRBJ1-3; D not certain. The CDR3 spans 15 residues. Germline lookup yields CDR1 SSHAT and CDR2 FNYEAQ (reference sequence). For the CDR3, the DNA is TGTGCTAGCAGCTCTCTGGCAGGATCTGGAAACACCATATATTTT. This codes for CASSSLAGSGNTIYF.

This clone occurred once. Written as DNA, the CDR3 is TGTGCCAGCAGTAGGGACAGGGGAAGGACAGATACGCAGTATTTT. It codes for CASSRDRGRTDTQYF. J is TRBJ2-3 and V is TRBV6-5, with 10 nucleotides matching TRBD1. Germline V gene data show CDR1 as MNHEY and CDR2 as SVGAGI. The J segment lost 3 bases and the V segment lost 5 bases, leaving 5 bases of the junction unmatched. The CDR3 has 15 amino acids.

This rearrangement joins TRBV9 to TRBJ1-3; D remains ambiguous. The CDR3 extends over 15 amino acids. The germline V gene encodes CDR1 SGDLS and CDR2 YYNGEE. V was trimmed by 0 bases and J by 4 bases, leaving 11 bases between them. The CDR3 here is CASSVDLGSGNTIYF. The CDR3 DNA reads TGTGCCAGCAGCGTAGACCTAGGTTCGGGAAACACCATATATTTT.

The CDR3 is CASSSLTSGGPGELFF. The CDR3 DNA sequence: TGTGCCAGCAGCTCTTTAACTAGCGGGGGACCCGGGGAGCTGTTTTTT. This chain uses TRBV4-2 with TRBJ2-2, with 11 bases matching TRBD2. CDR1 LGHNA and CDR2 YNFKEQ come from the germline V gene. With V trimmed by 5 bases and J by 6 bases, 8 bases remained unmatched. This CDR3 spans 16 amino acids.

CDR3 in DNA: TGCGCCAGCAGGGGCACGGGGGGCCGGGAGACCCAGTACTTC. Translating it yields CASRGTGGRETQYF. J is TRBJ2-5 and V is TRBV4-1, with a tentative D call TRBD2 (7 bases). The CDR3 sequence is 14 residues long. Trimming shortened V by 6 bases and J by 5 bases, and 16 bases separated the two germline ends. Per germline, CDR1 MGHRA and CDR2 YSYEKL.

This rearrangement joins TRBV19 to TRBJ1-1; TRBD1 matches at 8 bases. This CDR3 region has 16 residues. From germline, CDR1 is LNHDA and CDR2 SQIVND (reference sequence). The ends lost 3 bases at V and 4 bases at J; junction bases unmatched: 10. The CDR3 sequence: CASSIRSDRGGTEAFF. In DNA form, the CDR3 reads TGTGCCAGTAGTATCCGGTCCGACAGGGGCGGCACTGAAGCTTTCTTT.

This chain connects TRBV19 to TRBJ1-6; 11 nucleotides line up with TRBD1. The ends lost 5 bases at V and 7 bases at J; junction bases unmatched: 7. Germline V gene sequence: CDR1 LNHDA, CDR2 SQIVND (reference sequence). The CDR3 is 16 amino acids. CDR3 in amino acids: CASSQGQGARNSPLHF. In DNA form, the CDR3 reads TGTGCCAGTAGTCAAGGACAGGGGGCAAGAAATTCACCCCTCCACTTT.

The V and J genes are TRBV7-2 and TRBJ2-1, with D perhaps TRBD1 or TRBD2 (5 bases each). The length of the CDR3 is 14 residues. Germline lookup yields CDR1 SGHTA and CDR2 FQGNSA. V was pared by 4 bases and J by 0 bases, with 7 bases between. CDR3 nucleotides: TGTGCCAGCAGCTCAGGGAGCTCCTACAATGAGCAGTTCTTC. As protein: CASSSGSSYNEQFF.

This chain links TRBV3-1 (or the pseudogene TRBV3-2) with TRBJ1-5; D not certain. Germline V gene lookup returns CDR1 LGHDT and CDR2 YNNKEL (reference sequence). The V gene lost 2 bases and the J gene lost 1 base, with 12 bases spanning the gap. CDR3 length: 16 amino acids. The CDR3 DNA is TGTGCCAGCAGCCAAACCGGTCTAGGGAGCAATCAGCCCCAGCATTTT. It specifies CASSQTGLGSNQPQHF.

This clone has just one count. V is TRBV2 and J is TRBJ1-5, with 7 bases that match TRBD1. Unmatched junction bases numbered 18, after V lost 5 bases and J lost 11 bases. Germline V gene sequence: CDR1 SNHLY, CDR2 FYNNEI. The CDR3 spans 16 residues. The CDR3 loop is CASSKSWDRGTRAQHF. As DNA, the CDR3 is TGTGCCAGCAGTAAATCCTGGGACAGAGGGACGAGGGCCCAGCATTTT.

The chain has TRBV2 and TRBJ2-7, with TRBD1 identical over 9 bases. Germline values: CDR1 SNHLY, CDR2 FYNNEI. J gave up 4 bases and V 6 bases, and 13 bases lay outside the gene matches. This CDR3 has 16 amino acids. The CDR3 sequence is CASRLLPGQGVYEQYF. The CDR3 coding sequence is TGTGCCAGCAGACTGTTACCGGGACAGGGAGTTTACGAGCAGTACTTC.

The rearrangement links TRBV3-1 (or the pseudogene TRBV3-2) to TRBJ2-1; D is ambiguous. CDR1 and CDR2 (germline): LGHDT, YNNKEL (reference sequence). V was pared by 0 bases and J by 0 bases, with 6 bases between. The CDR3 contains 15 residues. The CDR3 region is CASSQDLFSYNEQFF. The CDR3 DNA reads TGTGCCAGCAGCCAAGATCTCTTCTCCTACAATGAGCAGTTCTTC.

The V gene is TRBV27, the J gene TRBJ1-3; TRBD1 agrees at 8 bases. Germline V gene data show CDR1 as MNHEY and CDR2 as SMNVEV (reference sequence). CDR3 length: 15 residues. V shed 6 bases and J 4 bases; nucleotides not matched to a gene: 8. CDR3 protein: CASRGQGSTGNTIYF. In nucleotides, the CDR3 is TGTGCCAGCAGAGGACAGGGTTCTACCGGAAACACCATATATTTT.

This chain joins TRBV2 and TRBJ1-1; D perhaps matches TRBD1 (5 bases). V was cut by 5 bases and J by 2 bases, with 9 bases left in between. The germline gives CDR1 SNHLY, CDR2 FYNNEI. The CDR3 sequence is 13 residues long. The CDR3 bases are TGTGCCAGCAGTCAAGACAGAAACACTGAAGCTTTCTTT. It translates to CASSQDRNTEAFF.

This rearrangement joins TRBV18 to TRBJ2-1; no reliable D call. In germline, CDR1 is KGHSH, CDR2 LQKENI. This CDR3 is built from 16 residues. V shed 2 bases and J shed 6 bases, with 17 bases lying between them. As DNA, the CDR3 is TGTGCCAGCTCACCAATACGTGGAACGGGCGGCAATGAGCAGTTCTTC. Its translation: CASSPIRGTGGNEQFF.

The chain recombines TRBV5-4 with TRBJ2-2; D remains unclear. The germline CDR1 and CDR2 sequences are SGHNT and YYREEE (reference sequence). Trimming removed 0 bases at V and 5 bases at J, with 8 bases between. This CDR3 is 14 amino acids long. The CDR3 sequence is CASSLGAQTGELFF. CDR3 bases: TGTGCCAGCAGCTTGGGGGCCCAAACCGGGGAGCTGTTTTTT.